The 15 T cell receptor beta chains in this list originate from one sample, sequenced in a study of cytomegalovirus exposure and HLA in healthy donors. The study ran its PCR with 60 Vbeta and 13 Jbeta primers. Profiled with immunoSEQ multiplex PCR; TCRdb holds only in-frame clones, not every one. The sample lists over 100,000 clones; around 86% were seen once. Sequencing was performed on PBMCs. Every receptor here comes from a woman younger than 45 in good health and CMV-seronegative.

The chain uses TRBV28 and TRBJ1-5; 10 nucleotides match TRBD1. This CDR3 comprises 16 residues. Per the germline V gene, CDR1 is MDHEN and CDR2 is SYDVKM. V lost 2 bases to trimming and J lost 5 bases; unmatched junction nucleotides: 6. The CDR3 sequence: CASSLLTGGEYQPQHF. As DNA, the CDR3 is TGTGCCAGCAGTTTACTGACAGGGGGCGAGTATCAGCCCCAGCATTTT.

About this clone: Relative to the germline gene, one junction end is altered; a read error may explain this. CDR3 residues: CASSFPGTGVVSF. The CDR3 DNA sequence: TGTGCCAGCAGTTTCCCCGGGACAGGGGTAGTCAGCTTT. The rearrangement links TRBV28 to TRBJ1-1, with TRBD1 matching 10 bases. Germline assignment: CDR1 MDHEN and CDR2 SYDVKM. There are 13 residues in the CDR3.

The gene calls are TRBV27 and TRBJ2-1; D is uncertain. Trimming pared 0 bases from V and 10 bases from J, leaving 7 bases between. The CDR3 runs 12 residues. Per the germline V gene, CDR1 is MNHEY and CDR2 is SMNVEV (reference sequence). The CDR3 sequence: CASSLSSLEQFF. DNA of the CDR3: TGTGCCAGCAGTTTATCTAGCCTAGAGCAGTTCTTC.

The chain carries TRBV13 and TRBJ2-7; a weak D match, TRBD1 (5 bases). The germline V and J ends were trimmed by 3 bases and 2 bases, with 11 bases remaining between them. This CDR3 has 14 amino acids. CDR1 PRHDT and CDR2 FYEKMQ come from the germline V gene (reference sequence). CDR3 sequence: CASSFLQDPYEQYF. Here the CDR3 DNA reads TGTGCCAGCAGCTTTCTACAGGACCCCTACGAGCAGTACTTC.

This clone turned up a few times. CDR3 loop: CASSTNPRGDTQYF. The DNA for the CDR3 is TGTGCCAGCAGCACCAACCCTCGGGGGGATACGCAGTATTTT. The gene calls are TRBV11-2 and TRBJ2-3; TRBD2 is a possible D gene (6 bases). The V gene's germline CDR1 is SGHAT and CDR2 FQNNGV. The CDR3 totals 14 residues. Trimming shortened V by 5 bases and J by 6 bases, and 15 bases separated the two germline ends.

The chain carries TRBV5-4 and TRBJ2-2, with 7 positions matching TRBD2. Germline V gene data show CDR1 as SGHNT and CDR2 as YYREEE (reference sequence). There are 16 residues in the CDR3. J was trimmed by 0 bases and V by 0 bases; bases with no gene match: 2. The CDR3, as DNA: TGTGCCAGCAGCTTGGGCGGGACTACGAACACCGGGGAGCTGTTTTTT. This codes for CASSLGGTTNTGELFF.

The chain carries TRBV19 and TRBJ2-1; D is perhaps TRBD2 (6 bases). CDR3 length: 15 amino acids. Germline CDR1 LNHDA, CDR2 SQIVND (reference sequence). Trimming took 5 bases from V and 7 from J, leaving 18 bases between them. The CDR3 DNA reads as TGTGCCAGTAGTTCAATAGAGACTAGGAGGAATGAGCAGTTCTTC. Protein: CASSSIETRRNEQFF.

The CDR3 nucleotides read TGTGCCAGCAGCGTACCAGGGGGCGCGTCTGGGGCCAACGTCCTGACTTTC. It translates to CASSVPGGASGANVLTF. The rearrangement joins TRBV9 to TRBJ2-6; the match to TRBD1 covers 8 bases. The germline gives CDR1 SGDLS, CDR2 YYNGEE. V lost 1 base and J lost 1; bases outside the gene matches: 4. The CDR3 has 17 amino acids.

The rearrangement uses TRBV7-2 and TRBJ2-7, with 8 bases fitting TRBD1. With V trimmed by 3 bases and J by 5 bases, 3 bases remained unmatched. Looked up from germline, CDR1 is SGHTA and CDR2 is FQGNSA. The CDR3 contains 13 residues. CDR3 DNA sequence: TGTGCCAGCAGCTTCAGGACAGGGCACGAGCAGTACTTC. Its protein is CASSFRTGHEQYF. Full variable domain (rest looked up from reference TRBV7-2 and TRBJ2-7): GAGVSQSPSNKVTEKGKDVELRCDPISGHTALYWYRQSLGQGLEFLIYFQGNSAPDKSGLPSDRFSAERTGGSVSTLTIQRTQQEDSAVYLCASSFRTGHEQYFGPGTRLTVT.

The table lists this clone with a count of one. V gene TRBV18 combines with J gene TRBJ1-6; possible D gene TRBD1, 5 bases. V gave up 6 bases and J gave up 8 bases, with 14 bases separating them. This CDR3 has 14 residues. The germline gives CDR1 KGHSH, CDR2 LQKENI. The CDR3 region has the DNA TGTGCCAGCTCCCCGGGGGTGGAGGATTCACCCCTCCACTTT. It codes for CASSPGVEDSPLHF.

The V gene is TRBV5-1, the J gene TRBJ2-3; 14 nucleotides agree with TRBD2. J lost 5 bases, V lost 0 bases, and 2 bases had no gene match. The germline CDR1 and CDR2 sequences are SGHRS and YFSETQ. The CDR3 consists of 16 residues. For the CDR3, the DNA is TGCGCCAGCAGCTTGGAGGGACTAGCGGGAGTAGATACGCAGTATTTT. It translates to CASSLEGLAGVDTQYF.

CDR3 nucleotides: TGTGCCAGCAGCCAACGGACTAGCGGGAGTGGTGGTGAGCAGTTCTTC. This encodes CASSQRTSGSGGEQFF. V and J are TRBV7-2 and TRBJ2-1; 13 nucleotides agree with TRBD2. Germline V gene lookup returns CDR1 SGHTA and CDR2 FQGNSA. The ends lost 5 bases at V and 9 bases at J; junction bases unmatched: 10. This CDR3 spans 16 amino acids.

The genes are TRBV7-2 and TRBJ1-5; D gene uncertain. The germline V gene has CDR1 SGHTA and CDR2 FQGNSA. With 5 bases removed from V and 2 bases from J, the gap between germline ends came to 10 bases. This CDR3 region has 14 residues. The CDR3 region is CASSGLRGNQPQHF. The DNA for the CDR3 is TGTGCCAGCAGCGGGTTACGGGGCAATCAGCCCCAGCATTTT.

V usage is TRBV18 and J usage is TRBJ2-4; no clear D. Germline V gene data show CDR1 as KGHSH and CDR2 as LQKENI. V was trimmed by 3 bases and J by 12 bases, leaving 15 bases between them. This CDR3 region has 13 residues. The CDR3 DNA follows: TGTGCCAGCTCACCCGACCTCAGACAAGATCAGTACTTC. Translating gives CASSPDLRQDQYF.

The chain recombines TRBV6-1 with TRBJ2-7; 8 bases match TRBD1. Unmatched junction bases numbered 4, after V lost 8 bases and J lost 4 bases. The CDR3 has 12 residues. Germline CDR1 reads MNHNS; CDR2 reads SASEGT. The CDR3 nucleotides are TGTGCCAGCGGCGACAGGGGATACGAGCAGTACTTC. It yields the protein CASGDRGYEQYF.